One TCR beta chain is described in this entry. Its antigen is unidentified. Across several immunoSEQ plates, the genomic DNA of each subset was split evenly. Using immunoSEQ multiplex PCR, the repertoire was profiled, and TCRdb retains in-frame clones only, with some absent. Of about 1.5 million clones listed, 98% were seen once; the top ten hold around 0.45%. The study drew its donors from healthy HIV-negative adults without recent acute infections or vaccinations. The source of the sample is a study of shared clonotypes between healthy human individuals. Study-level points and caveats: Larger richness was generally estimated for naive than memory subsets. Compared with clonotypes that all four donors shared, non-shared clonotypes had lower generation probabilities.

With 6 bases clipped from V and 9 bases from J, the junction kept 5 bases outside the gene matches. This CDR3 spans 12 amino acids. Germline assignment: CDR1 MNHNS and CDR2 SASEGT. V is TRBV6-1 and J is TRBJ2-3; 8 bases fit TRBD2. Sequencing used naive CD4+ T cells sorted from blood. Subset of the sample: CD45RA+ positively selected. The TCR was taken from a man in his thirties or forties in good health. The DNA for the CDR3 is TGTGCCAGCAGCCTCATAGCGGGAACGCAGTATTTT. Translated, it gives CASSLIAGTQYF.